One sample yielded the 32 T cell receptor beta chains listed below, sequenced in a study of T cells in Graves' hyperthyroidism and ophthalmopathy. Amplification of TCR beta CDR3 regions was performed using RNA transcripts as template. A first-round RT-PCR of the TCR CDR3 used the HTBI primer set. TCRdb fed the multiplex PCR reads into MiXCR, producing one record per CDR3 protein. The repertoire holds some 600,000 distinct CDR3 sequences, with around 13% as singletons. Sequencing input: blood. These receptors were collected from a woman aged 25 to 39 with Graves' hyperthyroidism that later progressed to Graves' ophthalmopathy.

The chain has TRBV19 and TRBJ2-3, with 15 bases identical to TRBD2. Germline assignment: CDR1 LNHDA and CDR2 SQIVND (reference sequence). J was trimmed by 0 bases and V by 6 bases; bases with no gene match: 7. The CDR3 covers 18 residues. The CDR3 DNA sequence: TGTGCCAGTAGCATGGGACTAGCGGGAGGAGCTAGCACAGATACGCAGTATTTT. Translation: CASSMGLAGGASTDTQYF.

This clonotype was detected only a few times. The junction departs from the called germline gene at one end, perhaps through a read error. This chain connects TRBV3-1 to TRBJ2-2; 11 bases agree with TRBD2. The CDR3 consists of 16 residues. CDR1 and CDR2 (germline): LGHDT, YNNKEL (reference sequence). CDR3 bases: TGTGCCAGCAGCGCGGGACTAGCGGAGAACACCGGGAAGCTGTTTTTT. It codes for CASSAGLAENTGKLFF. The full variable domain, completed using reference TRBV3-1 and TRBJ2-2, is DTAVSQTPKYLVTQMGNDKSIKCEQNLGHDTMYWYKQDSKKFLKIMFSYNNKELIINETVPNRFSPKSPDKAHLNLHINSLELGDSAVYFCASSAGLAENTGKLFFGEGSRLTVL.

The chain couples TRBV28 to TRBJ2-5, with TRBD2 identical over 11 bases. Germline-derived CDR1 and CDR2 are MDHEN and SYDVKM. The junction had 10 bases not matched to a gene; V was cut back by 2 bases and J by 5 bases. CDR3 length equals 17 residues. The CDR3 bases are TGTGCCAGCAGTTTACCGCCGGGACTAGCGGCATTGGAGACCCAGTACTTC. Translated, it gives CASSLPPGLAALETQYF. The complete variable domain, with remaining parts taken from reference TRBV28 and TRBJ2-5, reads DVKVTQSSRYLVKRTGEKVFLECVQDMDHENMFWYRQDPGLGLRLIYFSYDVKMKEKGDIPEGYSVSREKKERFSLILESASTNQTSMYLCASSLPPGLAALETQYFGPGTRLLVL.

The chain links TRBV3-1 to TRBJ2-5; the match to TRBD2 covers 11 bases. This CDR3 has 16 amino acids. Trimming at V came to 4 bases and at J to 5 bases, leaving 9 bases not matched to a gene. Germline V gives CDR1 LGHDT, CDR2 YNNKEL (reference sequence). The CDR3 bases are TGTGCCAGCAGCCTAATTAGCGGGAGGGCCGAGGAGACCCAGTACTTC. Translation: CASSLISGRAEETQYF.

The chain recombines TRBV29-1 with TRBJ1-5, with D perhaps matching TRBD1 (5 bases). The CDR3 has 14 amino acids. Deletions cut 5 bases from V and 2 bases from J, with 13 bases between. Germline V gene sequence: CDR1 SQVTM, CDR2 ANQGSEA. DNA for the CDR3: TGCAGCGTTTTTTTCGCAGGGCGCAATCAGCCCCAGCATTTT. Protein: CSVFFAGRNQPQHF.

There are many counts of this clonotype. This chain joins TRBV11-1 and TRBJ2-5; TRBD2 might be the D (6 bases). V shed 5 bases and J shed 1 base, with 14 bases lying between them. CDR3 size: 15 residues. Germline CDR1 SGHAT, CDR2 FQDESV (reference sequence). The CDR3 coding sequence is TGTGCCAGCAGCCGCTTGGCTAGCGTCCAAGAGACCCAGTACTTC. Protein sequence: CASSRLASVQETQYF.

This clonotype was seen only once. The chain uses TRBV7-9 and TRBJ2-3, with 12 bases matching TRBD2. The CDR3 is 19 amino acids. Germline V gene data show CDR1 as SEHNR and CDR2 as FQNEAQ (reference sequence). Germline trimming cut 6 bases from V and 3 bases from J; bases unmatched to any gene: 16. CDR3: CASSFPGLAGPLVTDTQYF. The CDR3 coding sequence is TGTGCCAGCAGTTTCCCGGGACTAGCGGGCCCCCTGGTAACAGATACGCAGTATTTT.

The rearrangement uses TRBV10-3 and TRBJ1-3; 7 positions match TRBD1. V trimming: 2 bases; J trimming: 0 bases; junction bases outside the gene matches: 1. CDR1 ENHRY and CDR2 SYGVKD come from the germline V gene. This CDR3 is built from 15 residues. In DNA form, the CDR3 reads TGTGCCATCAGTGAGCGGGACAGCTCTGGAAACACCATATATTTT. Protein product: CAISERDSSGNTIYF.

There are many counts of this clonotype. The chain carries TRBV27 and TRBJ1-5; maybe TRBD1 (6 bases). This CDR3 region has 13 residues. Looked up from germline, CDR1 is MNHEY and CDR2 is SMNVEV (reference sequence). V lost 2 bases to trimming and J lost 5 bases, with 7 bases between them. CDR3 nucleotides: TGTGCCAGCAGTTTAAGACAGGATCAGCCCCAGCATTTT. It specifies CASSLRQDQPQHF.

As for this clonotype: Given a much more abundant clone one base away, this may be a read error. The chain is built from TRBV19 and TRBJ1-2; D perhaps matches TRBD1 (5 bases). V dropped 3 bases and J dropped 2 bases, with 13 bases sitting between them. The CDR3 runs to 15 residues. Germline lookup yields CDR1 LNHDA and CDR2 SQIVND (reference sequence). CDR3: CASSIREGPNYGYTF. The CDR3 DNA reads TGTGCCAGTAGTATTCGCGAGGGGCCGAACTATGGCTACACCTTC.

This clonotype was seen only once. The chain links TRBV6-5 to TRBJ2-5, with 11 bases matching TRBD2. CDR1 and CDR2 (germline): MNHEY, SVGAGI. With 4 bases clipped from V and 4 bases from J, the junction kept 11 bases outside the gene matches. The CDR3 spans 17 residues. The CDR3 bases are TGTGCCAGCAGTTTACAAACTAGCGGGAGTTCGGGAGAGACCCAGTACTTC. This gives the protein CASSLQTSGSSGETQYF.

In this sample, this clonotype turned up many times. The chain employs TRBV20-1 and TRBJ2-7, with no clear D. Trimming took 3 bases from V and 2 from J, leaving 8 bases between them. The CDR3 contains 12 residues. CDR1 DFQATT and CDR2 SNEGSKA come from the germline V gene (reference sequence). CDR3 loop: CSARNLAYEQYF. CDR3 nucleotide sequence: TGCAGTGCTAGGAATTTGGCCTACGAGCAGTACTTC.

This clonotype came up many times. DNA of the CDR3: TGTGCCAGCACCCCCGGAGTAGCGGGAGATTTTGAGACCCAGTACTTC. Its protein product is CASTPGVAGDFETQYF. The genes are TRBV28 and TRBJ2-5; TRBD2 aligns across 9 bases. Germline trimming cut 7 bases from V and 5 bases from J; bases unmatched to any gene: 14. This CDR3 spans 16 amino acids. CDR1 is MDHEN, CDR2 SYDVKM, per germline.

The chain links TRBV6-2 or TRBV6-3 to TRBJ2-2, with TRBD2 identical over 7 bases. The ends lost 6 bases at V and 0 bases at J; junction bases unmatched: 7. CDR1 is MNHEY and CDR2 is SVGEGT in the germline V gene. The length of the CDR3 is 16 residues. The CDR3 DNA sequence: TGTGCCAGCAGAGACGGGGGGAGAGCGAACACCGGGGAGCTGTTTTTT. Amino acid sequence: CASRDGGRANTGELFF.

This clonotype has a count of ten or more. DNA of the CDR3: TGCAGCGTTTCCGGGACAGGGGAGGAAAAACTGTTTTTT. This codes for CSVSGTGEEKLFF. The chain has TRBV29-1 and TRBJ1-4, with 10 bases matching TRBD1. CDR1 and CDR2 from the germline V gene are SQVTM and ANQGSEA. There are 13 residues in the CDR3. V shed 5 bases, J shed 8 bases, and the junction held 5 bases outside the gene matches.

This clonotype was detected many times. The chain joins TRBV7-9 to TRBJ1-1; 7 bases are shared with TRBD1. This CDR3 spans 15 amino acids. V was pared by 5 bases and J by 5 bases, with 11 bases of the junction left unmatched. From germline, CDR1 is SEHNR and CDR2 FQNEAQ (reference sequence). DNA for the CDR3: TGTGCCAGCAGCCCTCCGACAGGGCGTGGAACTGAAGCTTTCTTT. Amino acid sequence: CASSPPTGRGTEAFF.

This clonotype showed up just a few times. V gene TRBV12-3 or TRBV12-4 combines with J gene TRBJ2-1, with 12 nucleotides matching TRBD2. The V segment lost 7 bases and the J segment 6 bases; nucleotides outside the gene matches: 4. CDR3 length: 14 amino acids. CDR3 DNA sequence: TGTGCCAGCACTACTAGCGGGGGGACCAATGAGCAGTTCTTC. This gives the protein CASTTSGGTNEQFF.

Ten or more counts support this clonotype. The CDR3 region has the DNA TGTGCCAGCAGCGCACCCGGGACAGTGAACACTGAAGCTTTCTTT. It translates to CASSAPGTVNTEAFF. The V call is TRBV5-5, the J call TRBJ1-1; 7 nucleotides line up with TRBD1. This CDR3 contains 15 residues. Germline-derived CDR1 and CDR2 are SGHKS and YYEKEE (reference sequence). The V gene end was trimmed by 4 bases and the J gene end by 0 bases; junction bases not matched to a gene: 6.

This clonotype was seen repeatedly, ten times or more. The chain joins TRBV27 to TRBJ2-5; tentative D call: TRBD1 (6 bases). The CDR3 runs 16 residues. The germline V gene has CDR1 MNHEY and CDR2 SMNVEV (reference sequence). V was cut by 5 bases and J by 2 bases, with 18 bases left in between. The CDR3 here is CASSPSYRVGQETQYF. CDR3 coding DNA: TGTGCCAGCAGTCCATCATACAGGGTGGGGCAAGAGACCCAGTACTTC.

This clonotype has a count of ten or more. V is TRBV10-3 and J is TRBJ2-3; maybe TRBD2 (6 bases). CDR1 ENHRY and CDR2 SYGVKD come from the germline V gene. V was trimmed by 11 bases and J by 0 bases, leaving 24 bases between them. The CDR3 runs to 17 residues. CDR3 residues: CASRMRRGASSTDTQYF. Written as DNA, the CDR3 is TGTGCCTCCCGGATGAGGAGGGGAGCGTCTAGCACAGATACGCAGTATTTT.

In DNA, the CDR3 is TGCAGCGTTGGCGACGGAAATAATGAAAAACTGTTTTTT. The encoded protein is CSVGDGNNEKLFF. The chain has TRBV29-1 and TRBJ1-4; D gene uncertain. In germline, CDR1 is SQVTM, CDR2 ANQGSEA. The CDR3 sequence is 13 residues long. Trimming stripped 4 bases from V and 4 bases from J, with 10 bases between.

The gene calls are TRBV12-3 or TRBV12-4 and TRBJ2-1; 9 bases map to TRBD2. This CDR3 is built from 18 residues. V shed 4 bases, J shed 7 bases, and the junction held 17 bases outside the gene matches. The CDR3 protein is CASSSFLGGSGRANEQFF. In DNA, the CDR3 is TGTGCCAGCAGTTCCTTCCTTGGGGGTAGCGGGAGAGCAAATGAGCAGTTCTTC.

Turning to this clonotype: A junction boundary mismatches the germline segment, possibly from a read error. The chain is built from TRBV11-3 and TRBJ2-7, with TRBD2 as a possible D gene (5 bases). Germline CDR1 reads SGHNT; CDR2 reads YENEEA. CDR3 length: 15 residues. The CDR3 sequence is CASSLAAEAGYERYF. Written as DNA, the CDR3 is TGTGCCAGCAGCTTAGCGGCGGAGGCCGGCTACGAGCGGTACTTC.

In this sample, this clonotype turned up a few times. V and J are TRBV10-1 and TRBJ1-5; D perhaps matches TRBD1 (5 bases). Germline V gene lookup returns CDR1 WNHNN and CDR2 SYGVQD (reference sequence). The CDR3 loop spans 18 amino acids. Trimming pared 0 bases from V and 3 bases from J, leaving 18 bases between. CDR3 loop: CASSESKRWGRSNQPQHF. Here the CDR3 DNA reads TGCGCCAGCAGTGAGTCTAAGAGGTGGGGGAGATCCAATCAGCCCCAGCATTTT.

The chain is built from TRBV9 and TRBJ2-3, with D possibly being TRBD2 (6 bases). The CDR3 contains 14 residues. Trimming shortened V by 3 bases and J by 3 bases, and 11 bases separated the two germline ends. Germline V gene lookup returns CDR1 SGDLS and CDR2 YYNGEE. The CDR3 DNA follows: TGTGCCAGCAGCGGGGGTGGGGGGACAGATACGCAGTATTTT. It specifies CASSGGGGTDTQYF.

This clonotype was counted many times. This chain connects TRBV18 to TRBJ2-5; D not resolved. Germline lookup yields CDR1 KGHSH and CDR2 LQKENI. CDR3 length equals 13 residues. Trimming left V 6 bases short and J 4 bases short, with 12 bases between. CDR3 amino acids: CASSRGPGETQYF. The CDR3 DNA follows: TGTGCCAGCTCGCGTGGGCCCGGAGAGACCCAGTACTTC.

The J gene is TRBJ2-2, the V gene TRBV5-1; 8 positions match TRBD2. The CDR3 loop spans 15 amino acids. The junction had 4 bases not matched to a gene; V was cut back by 2 bases and J by 4 bases. Germline assignment: CDR1 SGHRS and CDR2 YFSETQ. CDR3 coding DNA: TGCGCCAGCAGCTTAATAGCGGGATCCACCGGGGAGCTGTTTTTT. Amino acids: CASSLIAGSTGELFF.

In this sample, this clonotype turned up a few times. This chain joins TRBV6-1 and TRBJ2-7; 8 nucleotides match TRBD1. The V segment lost 6 bases and the J segment 7 bases; nucleotides outside the gene matches: 11. This CDR3 has 14 amino acids. CDR1 MNHNS and CDR2 SASEGT come from the germline V gene. In DNA, the CDR3 is TGTGCCAGCAGAAAGGACAGGGACCGTTGGGAGCAGTACTTC. This encodes CASRKDRDRWEQYF.

This clonotype was observed a handful of times. The CDR3 region has the DNA TGCAGCGTTGAAGGAATCGGGGACATTACCTACGAGCAGTACTTC. Translated, it gives CSVEGIGDITYEQYF. The chain carries TRBV29-1 and TRBJ2-7; tentative D call: TRBD1 (6 bases). This CDR3 contains 15 residues. Trimming took off 1 base at V and 2 bases at J, with 15 bases between the two ends. Germline assignment: CDR1 SQVTM and CDR2 ANQGSEA.

Comments on this clonotype: A read error may explain this, as a much larger clone is one base away. The chain carries TRBV7-3 and TRBJ2-1; the D call may be TRBD1 or TRBD2 (5 bases each). The CDR3 is 13 amino acids. CDR1 is SGHTA and CDR2 is FQGTGA in the germline V gene. The chain's CDR3 is CASSRDADNKQFF. For the CDR3, the DNA is TGTGCCAGCAGCAGGGACGCAGACAATAAGCAGTTCTTC.

This clonotype was observed at least ten times. The chain is built from TRBV9 and TRBJ2-7, with D hard to call. V was pared by 4 bases and J by 7 bases, with 21 bases between. The germline V gene encodes CDR1 SGDLS and CDR2 YYNGEE. The CDR3 is 15 residues long. The CDR3: CASSSTIGPLREQYF. CDR3 nucleotide sequence: TGTGCCAGCAGCTCCACTATCGGCCCTTTAAGGGAGCAGTACTTC.

V is TRBV30 and J is TRBJ2-7; no clear D. The CDR3 contains 13 residues. From germline, CDR1 is GTSNPN and CDR2 SVGIG (reference sequence). The V end lost 4 bases, the J end lost 3 bases, and 13 bases lay between the germline ends. In nucleotides, the CDR3 is TGTGCCTGGAACCCCCAGGTAGACTACGAGCAGTACTTC. This codes for CAWNPQVDYEQYF. Supplemented by reference TRBV30 and TRBJ2-7, the full variable domain reads SQTIHQWPATLVQPVGSPLSLECTVEGTSNPNLYWYRQAAGRGLQLLFYSVGIGQISSEVPQNLSASRPQDRQFILSSKKLLLSDSGFYLCAWNPQVDYEQYFGPGTRLTVT.